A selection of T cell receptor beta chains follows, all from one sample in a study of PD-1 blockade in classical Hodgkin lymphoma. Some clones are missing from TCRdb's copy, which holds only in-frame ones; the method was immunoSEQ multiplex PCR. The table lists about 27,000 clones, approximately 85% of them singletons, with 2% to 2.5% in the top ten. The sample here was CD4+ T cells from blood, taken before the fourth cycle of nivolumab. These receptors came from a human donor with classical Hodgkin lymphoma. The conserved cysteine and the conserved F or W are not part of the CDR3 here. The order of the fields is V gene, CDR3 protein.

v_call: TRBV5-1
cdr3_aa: ASSLAWGGGNEQF

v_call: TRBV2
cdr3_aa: ASSRSYNEQF

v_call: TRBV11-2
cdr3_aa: ASSFEWAYEAF

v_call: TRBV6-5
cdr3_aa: ASSGQGYGYT

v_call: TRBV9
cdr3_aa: ASSISGTGVYEQY

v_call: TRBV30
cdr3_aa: AWSSYGGWDGYT

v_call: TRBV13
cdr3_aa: ASSVRLAQETQY

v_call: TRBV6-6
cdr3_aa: ASVEGTGFYEQY

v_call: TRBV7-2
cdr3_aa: ASSSGLPPDTQY

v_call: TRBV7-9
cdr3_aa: ASSRSGHNEKLF

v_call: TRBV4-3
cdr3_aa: ASSQDRVYTDTQY